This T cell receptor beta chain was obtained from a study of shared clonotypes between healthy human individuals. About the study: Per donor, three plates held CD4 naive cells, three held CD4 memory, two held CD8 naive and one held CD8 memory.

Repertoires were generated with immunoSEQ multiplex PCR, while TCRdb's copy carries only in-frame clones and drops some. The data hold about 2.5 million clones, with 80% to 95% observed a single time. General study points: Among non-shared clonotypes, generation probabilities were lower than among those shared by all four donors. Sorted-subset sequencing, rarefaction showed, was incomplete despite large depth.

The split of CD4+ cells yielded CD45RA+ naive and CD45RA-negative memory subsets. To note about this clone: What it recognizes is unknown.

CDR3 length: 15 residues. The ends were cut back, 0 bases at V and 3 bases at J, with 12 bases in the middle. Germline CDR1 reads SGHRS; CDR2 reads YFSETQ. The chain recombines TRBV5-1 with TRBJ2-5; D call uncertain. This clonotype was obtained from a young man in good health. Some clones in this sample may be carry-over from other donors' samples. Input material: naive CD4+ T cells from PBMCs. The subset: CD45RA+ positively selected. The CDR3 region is CASSLASFAEETQYF. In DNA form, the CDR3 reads TGCGCCAGCAGCTTGGCTTCTTTTGCAGAAGAGACCCAGTACTTC.